The present T cell receptor (beta chain) was sequenced within a study of cytomegalovirus exposure and HLA in healthy donors (dated by TCRdb to about 2017). Study-wide context: In an earlier analysis of 587 of the donors, 250 to 350 Gb of sequence data and roughly 100 million unique TCR beta sequences from 180 million or so T cells were reported. In a later genetic analysis, genome-wide SNP genotypes for about 65% of the 666 donors were used, and that subset was treated as a discovery cohort. The study was designed to test whether signatures of past pathogen exposure could be identified by cataloging public T cell receptors. An early release covering about 600 HLA-typed donors comprised about 310 gigabases of sequencing data and about 90 million unique TCR sequences. Every repertoire in the discovery cohort had been generated on one and the same sequencing platform. Typing coverage varied by locus: roughly 629-640 donors for A, B, C, DRB1 and DQB1; approximately 500 for DQA1; around 610 for DPA1; roughly 470 for DPB1. Along with the approximately 700-subject first cohort, a separate validation cohort of over a hundred different subjects was used. Alongside the repertoire data, information on donor age, sex, ethnicity and CMV serostatus was compiled. A later analysis re-examined previously published TCR beta repertoires from roughly 650 donors and added high-resolution HLA genotyping to investigate patterns of TCR occurrence. The study profiled the T cell repertoires of 500 to 800 subjects by immunosequencing and related them to cytomegalovirus serostatus. In an earlier analysis of 550 to 700 of the donors, high-throughput TCR beta sequencing was used to judge whether each TCR beta V gene segment behaved as functional or pseudogenic. Roughly five DR-DQ haplotypes were handled as single units for association and clustering, since linkage in the cohort was strong. Rather than using new phenotypic data, the later analysis identified candidate immune exposures from TCR beta sequences and from how often those sequences occurred across donors. Among about 400 genotyped donors of the cohort, an average of roughly 230,000 unique TCR beta nucleotide sequences was sequenced per donor, of which roughly 17% were non-productive. High-throughput TCR immunosequencing, statistical association of individual TCRs with disease status, and machine learning were combined to predict cytomegalovirus infection status. Among the approximately 400 genotyped donors, roughly 80% belonged to the genetic ancestry cluster associated with self-reported Caucasian donors. Class I and class II HLA loci were covered by the typing at four-digit resolution. Overall results and qualifications from the work: According to a later genetic analysis, donors in an Asian-associated ancestry cluster had fewer N-insertions in productive TCRs than the roughly 670-donor mean. CMV serostatus was the only immune exposure information available for the cohort. Because some donors lacked HLA typing at each locus, the association tests relied only on the typed subset. A further reported finding was that TCR beta sequences accurately predicted the HLA-A and HLA-B alleles for most subjects in the first cohort. According to a later analysis, most CMV-associated TCR beta chains appeared to be HLA-restricted, and the HLA associations seemed to be driven largely by CMV exposure. Across donors, most TCR sequences were observed very rarely, whereas some public TCRs were present in many individuals. Some IMGT-functional V segments, including TRBV6-2 and TRBV6-3, could not be distinguished by the 87-base-pair reads and were therefore excluded. When HLA alleles, especially DR and DQ, strongly co-occurred, attributing TCR associations to individual alleles was difficult. The authors suggested that the approach could potentially be generalized to other disease states and immunological phenotypes. An association between a missense DCLRE1C variant and V-gene and J-gene trimming of TCR beta chains was found in a later genetic analysis and replicated in an independent cohort. In a later analysis, more than 15,000 TCR beta sequences were associated with specific HLA alleles at a false discovery rate of 0.05. The classifier was reported to diagnose cytomegalovirus status with high specificity and sensitivity in both the original and validation cohorts. In a later analysis, several top co-occurrence clusters were reported to appear linked to parvovirus B19, influenza, CMV and Epstein-Barr virus. A later analysis found that TCR association rates varied across HLA loci, with DRB1 alleles showing the most associated TCRs and HLA-C alleles the fewest. The study gave a list of 150 to 200 TCR beta chains associated with cytomegalovirus. In this cohort, only TCR beta chains were sequenced, and detectable features were limited by the absence of alpha or paired-chain data. In vitro tests confirmed that three of the cytomegalovirus-associated TCR beta chains recognize cytomegalovirus antigens. A later analysis found that HLA-associated TCR beta chains were more clonally expanded and had lower generation probabilities than equally common non-associated chains. Because counts were too low, some 16 rarely observed V segments, including chromosome 9 orphons, were excluded from the earlier analysis of 500 to 700 of the donors. The presence/absence analyses assumed that sequencing depth was roughly uniform across donors, and that assumption may not be true. Correlated functional status among segregating V segments might be attributable to linkage disequilibrium, but an unknown experimental factor could not be ruled out. Broadly in line with IMGT annotations, most TCR beta V segments showed up in productive rearrangements about 87% or about 30% of the time in an earlier analysis of about 500 of the donors. A cluster of highly shared sequence variants was judged likely to represent a technical artifact of the sequencing pipeline.

V drops 2 bases and J drops 7 bases, leaving 10 bases in between. The germline V gene (reference sequence) yields SGHNT for CDR1 and YYREEE for CDR2. Taken from cysteine to phenylalanine, the CDR3 has 13 residues. Left in the record is the CDR3 DNA by itself, 39 bases read in frame from the first base. Receptor libraries were prepared by the immunoSEQ multiplex PCR assay. The multiplex PCR relied on a mix of 60 forward primers for TCR Vbeta segments and 13 reverse primers for TCR Jbeta segments. Amplification of the CDR3 region of rearranged TCR beta genes was performed with a multiplex PCR assay on genomic DNA. Amplified TCR beta libraries were sequenced as 87-base-pair reads on the Illumina HiSeq System. The authors processed their data as follows. In a later analysis, tens of millions of unique TCR beta chains were counted across the roughly 670 repertoires, and roughly 11 million of these chains were shared by at least two donors. To remove PCR and sequencing errors, raw reads were error-corrected and collapsed into unique sequences using a nearest-neighbor algorithm that merged closely related sequences. To assign V, D and J gene segments, CDR3 sequences were aligned to IMGT reference sequences. For a sequence to be retained, a match of at least six nucleotides to both a V gene segment and a J gene segment was required. A rearrangement was called productive if the CDR3 had no stop codons and remained in frame with V and J, and every other rearrangement was called non-productive. Following IMGT convention, CDR3 was defined as the stretch from the second conserved V-encoded cysteine to the conserved J-encoded phenylalanine. In an earlier analysis of approximately 500 of the donors, sequences lacking an unambiguous match to a single V gene segment were excluded. An earlier analysis of fewer than 750 of the donors classified V segments as functional when productive rearrangements were above 56.7% and as segregating when the standard deviation between donors was above 5%. To diagnose cytomegalovirus status from the catalog of TCR beta chain sequences, a statistical classification framework was built. A later analysis assigned V and J genes by comparing TCR nucleotide sequences with IMGT/GENE-DB human TR gene sequences. A later analysis assigned CDR3 sequences and most-parsimonious VDJ recombination scenarios with the TCRdist pipeline. In a later analysis, each TCR beta chain was defined by its CDR3 amino acid sequence together with its V-gene family, and reads lacking a unique V-gene family were excluded. As a way to deal with suspected cross-contamination and a sequencing artifact, a later analysis dropped 450 to 600 nucleotide sequences that were highly shared and had low generation probability. In a later analysis, a clonal expansion index for each public chain was calculated from normalized within-repertoire ranks of inferred template counts. In a later analysis, generation probabilities were computed with a VDJ recombination model fitted to out-of-frame rearrangements, and the resulting probabilities were checked against IGoR. A later analysis scored TCR-TCR, TCR-HLA and TCR-CMV co-occurrence with hypergeometric tests, applying a repertoire-size bias correction to TCR pairs. In a later analysis, false discovery rates were estimated by permuting HLA or CMV assignments 20 times. In a later analysis, co-occurring TCRs were grouped using DBSCAN, with TCRdist sequence similarity added in when clustering inside HLA-allele-positive subsets. For co-occurrence clustering, repertoires with fewer than 30,000 or more than 120,000 public chains were excluded, along with five repertoires with anomalous nucleotide sharing. TCRdb holds this immuneACCESS table with in-frame rearrangements only. Some clones are missing; in checked studies, unresolved V genes explain under half, and the rest has no known cause. Clone size and V and J calls were adopted from that table, with D and trimming inferred from the DNA. Present in this sample are 200,000 to 250,000 clones, approximately 82% of which were seen just once. Of the sample, 0.58% falls within the top ten clones.

The cohort consisted of 600 to 750 healthy bone marrow donors. All cohort members were sampled while nominally healthy, although unrecorded immune exposures were likely present. The donor was CMV seronegative and was included in the group of 352 seronegative cohort members. Each donor provided a peripheral blood sample, and peripheral blood mononuclear cells were used for TCR beta sequencing. The Qiagen DNeasy Blood Extraction Kit was used to extract genomic DNA from the blood cell samples. Of note for this clone: What antigen it recognizes has not been identified. Base-call qualities are not available, and no considerably larger clone is one nucleotide away.

This sequence originates from a woman aged 40 to 50 in good health and CMV-seronegative. Here the chain combines TRBV5-4 and TRBJ2-1, with no D gene named confidently. Sequencing used PBMCs. The bases are TGTGCCAGCAGCTTTGTGACGGAGAATGAGCAGTTCTTC. This gives the protein CASSFVTENEQFF. With the portions outside the CDR3 filled from the reference TRBV5-4 and TRBJ2-1 genes, the complete variable region becomes ETGVTQSPTHLIKTRGQQVTLRCSSQSGHNTVSWYQQALGQGPQFIFQYYREEENGRGNFPPRFSGLQFPNYSSELNVNALELDDSALYLCASSFVTENEQFFGPGTRLTVL.